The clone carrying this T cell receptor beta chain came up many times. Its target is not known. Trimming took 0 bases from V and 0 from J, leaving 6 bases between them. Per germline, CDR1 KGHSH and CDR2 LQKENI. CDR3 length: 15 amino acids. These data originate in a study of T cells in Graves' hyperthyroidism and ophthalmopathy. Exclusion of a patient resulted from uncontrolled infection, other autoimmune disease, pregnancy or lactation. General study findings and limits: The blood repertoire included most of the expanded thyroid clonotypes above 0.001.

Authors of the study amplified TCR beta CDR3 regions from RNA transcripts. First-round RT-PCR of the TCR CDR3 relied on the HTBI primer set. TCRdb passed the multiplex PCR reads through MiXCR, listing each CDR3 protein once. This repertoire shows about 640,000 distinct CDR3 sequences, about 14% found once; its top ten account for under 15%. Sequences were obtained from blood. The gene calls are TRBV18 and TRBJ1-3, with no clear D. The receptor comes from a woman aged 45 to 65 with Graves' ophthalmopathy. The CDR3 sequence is CASSPPVFSGNTIYF. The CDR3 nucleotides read TGTGCCAGCTCACCACCGGTTTTCTCTGGAAACACCATATATTTT.